This TCR beta chain was captured by sequencing in a study of T cell responses to AZD1222 COVID-19 vaccine. The table came from immunoSEQ multiplex PCR; TCRdb's copy has only in-frame clones and leaves some out. This sample has roughly 140,000 clones; around 91% occur once, and the top ten carry about a tenth. As regards this clone: Its antigen is not known.

It was second doses at about 4 or about 12 weeks that were pooled. Study results and caveats: White British donors predominated, females outnumbered males, and clonal diversity was possibly underestimated.

This sample comprised peripheral blood, obtained 28 days after the second AZD1222 dose. The sequence was collected from an adult who received the AZD1222 COVID-19 vaccine.

The DNA for the CDR3 is TGTGCCAGCAGCAAGACCGAGGGCGAGGAAAAACTGTTTTTT. The encoded protein is CASSKTEGEEKLFF. V usage is TRBV5-4 and J usage is TRBJ1-4; D gene uncertain. V was pared by 4 bases and J by 8 bases, with 15 bases between. Germline V lookup: CDR1 SGHNT, CDR2 YYREEE (reference sequence). This CDR3 has 14 residues. The full variable domain, completed using reference TRBV5-4 and TRBJ1-4, is ETGVTQSPTHLIKTRGQQVTLRCSSQSGHNTVSWYQQALGQGPQFIFQYYREEENGRGNFPPRFSGLQFPNYSSELNVNALELDDSALYLCASSKTEGEEKLFFGSGTQLSVL.